This entry is about one T cell receptor beta chain. This sample is part of a study of blood T cell repertoires in COVID-19. Whole-study context: Collection of acute and convalescent COVID-19 samples took place in the United States, Italy and Spain. From T cells, B-cell-depleted T cells, or PBMCs came the material, which was cDNA or gDNA.

The ends lost 6 bases at V and 1 base at J; junction bases unmatched: 7. Germline-derived CDR1 and CDR2 are MDHEN and SYDVKM. This CDR3 comprises 16 residues. Original methodology: It was from reference gene primer amplification that nucleated cell counts were estimated. The method was immunoSEQ multiplex PCR; TCRdb's version includes in-frame clones alone and lacks a portion of them. V and J calls and clone size follow that table, whereas D and trimming were derived from the DNA. The sample holds around 39,000 clones; 86% are singletons and the top ten take under 5.5%. The chain carries TRBV28 and TRBJ2-1, with TRBD2 identical over 9 bases. This TCR came from a man aged 35-49 years with active COVID-19. Sequencing was done on a sample of peripheral blood. CDR3 DNA: TGTGCCAGCAGCCGCGGGGGGGGTTGGTCCTACAATGAGCAGTTCTTC. Translating it yields CASSRGGGWSYNEQFF.